The 7 T cell receptor beta chains given below trace back to one sample, sequenced in a study of regulatory T cells in long-lasting Graves disease. With iRepertoire HTBI primers and Arm-PCR of CDR3 regions, TCR beta libraries were built. TCRdb re-called the multiplex PCR reads through MiXCR, storing one row per CDR3 protein. The repertoire includes about 540,000 distinct CDR3 sequences, approximately 12% of them detected once, and 8.5% to 10% sits in the top ten. As for time point: newly diagnosed GD, antithyroid drugs for less than 3 months. The TCR library was prepared using RNA isolated from PBMCs. The same specimen was also included in a second study, on T cells in Graves' hyperthyroidism and ophthalmopathy.

The input for sequencing was peripheral blood mononuclear cells (PBMCs), taken at new diagnosis, from a patient treated with antithyroid drugs. These TCRs come from a man aged 25-45 years with Graves disease.

At least ten counts were recorded for this clonotype. The V and J genes are TRBV30 and TRBJ1-2; D is undetermined. CDR1 and CDR2 (germline): GTSNPN, SVGIG (reference sequence). Trimming removed 0 bases from V and 5 bases from J, with 4 bases in between. The CDR3 spans 11 residues. CDR3 region: CAWSVAYGYTF. For the CDR3, the DNA is TGTGCCTGGAGTGTGGCTTATGGCTACACCTTC.

This clonotype was found many times. The chain couples TRBV12-3 or TRBV12-4 to TRBJ1-5; D remains ambiguous. V lost 2 bases and J lost 2, with 10 bases in between. This CDR3 spans 15 amino acids. This CDR3 reads CASSLYEFGNQPQHF. CDR3 DNA: TGTGCCAGCAGTTTATATGAGTTTGGCAATCAGCCCCAGCATTTT.

The table lists this clonotype with many counts. This chain links TRBV5-1 with TRBJ2-3, with D possibly being TRBD2 (6 bases). Trimming shortened V by 6 bases and J by 2 bases, and 13 bases separated the two germline ends. The CDR3 contains 14 residues. Germline CDR1 SGHRS, CDR2 YFSETQ. CDR3 region: CASKERADTDTQYF. The DNA for the CDR3 is TGCGCCAGCAAGGAGCGGGCAGACACAGATACGCAGTATTTT.

This clonotype was seen a few times. The rearrangement uses TRBV12-5 and TRBJ1-2; 7 nucleotides align to TRBD1. The V gene's germline CDR1 is LGHNT and CDR2 FRNRAP. V lost 5 bases, J lost 7 bases, and 7 bases stayed unmatched. This CDR3 spans 13 amino acids. In DNA, the CDR3 is TGTGCTAGTGGTGCCTGGAGGGACAGTGGCTACACCTTC. Its protein product is CASGAWRDSGYTF.

The rearrangement links TRBV20-1 to TRBJ1-3; possibly TRBD1 for D (6 bases). The CDR3 contains 14 residues. The V end was cut by 4 bases, the J end by 3 bases, with 13 bases between. Per germline, CDR1 DFQATT and CDR2 SNEGSKA (reference sequence). CDR3 sequence: CSATTGPRGNTIYF. Written as DNA, the CDR3 is TGCAGTGCTACCACAGGGCCTCGTGGAAACACCATATATTTT.

Comments on this clonotype: A far bigger clonotype differs at one base, so this is likely a read error. This chain connects TRBV12-5 to TRBJ2-4; D unresolved. The J call may be wrong; the DNA end is better matched by TRBJ2-5. The CDR3 sequence is 13 residues long. From germline, CDR1 is LGHNT and CDR2 FRNRAP. In DNA, the CDR3 is TGTGCTAGTGGTTTCACATCCCCAGAGACCCAGTACTTC. As protein: CASGFTSPETQYF.

This clonotype was recorded many times. This chain connects TRBV5-1 to TRBJ1-1; 7 bases are a match to TRBD1. This CDR3 has 16 residues. Germline loops: CDR1 SGHRS, CDR2 YFSETQ. J lost 2 bases, V lost 4 bases, and 11 bases had no gene match. The CDR3 coding sequence is TGCGCCAGCAGCCCTGGGACAGCCGCAGTCAACACTGAAGCTTTCTTT. Its translation is CASSPGTAAVNTEAFF. The entire variable domain, with the rest obtained from reference TRBV5-1 and TRBJ1-1, is as follows: KAGVTQTPRYLIKTRGQQVTLSCSPISGHRSVSWYQQTPGQGLQFLFEYFSETQRNKGNFPGRFSGRQFSNSRSEMNVSTLELGDSALYLCASSPGTAAVNTEAFFGQGTRLTVV.